These 21 T cell receptor beta chains were sequenced from one sample in a study of vaccination effects on CD4 cells after COVID-19. Antigens of these TCRs are unknown. Clones were sequenced by immunoSEQ multiplex PCR, and TCRdb holds only the in-frame ones, with some missing. The data show approximately 16,000 clones, with under 80% seen just once and roughly 23% held by the top ten. With the ViraFEST assay, the study expanded antigen-specific CD4+ T cells using viral peptide pools, then sequenced them. Cells that had been cultured for 10 days were the source of isolated CD4+ T cells. Subjects were given two BNT162b2 or mRNA-1273 vaccine doses. The sample here was CD4+ T cells from PBMCs cultured with HCoV-NL63 spike peptides, taken after COVID-19 vaccination. These receptors were obtained from a human donor who received a COVID-19 vaccine.

The gene calls are TRBV4-1 and TRBJ2-7; 12 bases align to TRBD1. The CDR3 is 16 amino acids. V lost 4 bases to trimming and J lost 5 bases; unmatched junction nucleotides: 9. Germline V CDR1 and CDR2: MGHRA, YSYEKL. CDR3 in amino acids: CASSRPGTGGWDEQYF. The DNA of the CDR3 is TGCGCCAGCAGCCGGCCCGGGACAGGGGGCTGGGACGAGCAGTACTTC.

A few counts support this clone. The gene calls are TRBV4-1 and TRBJ2-2, with 11 bases identical to TRBD1. Germline CDR1 is MGHRA and CDR2 is YSYEKL. J lost 3 bases, V lost 3 bases, and 12 bases had no gene match. CDR3 size: 19 residues. CDR3: CASSHSRGQGERDTGELFF. DNA for the CDR3: TGCGCCAGCAGCCACTCTCGGGGACAGGGGGAAAGAGACACCGGGGAGCTGTTTTTT.

The V call is TRBV9, the J call TRBJ2-2; unclear D gene. V lost 4 bases, J lost 5 bases, and 9 bases lay in between. From germline, CDR1 is SGDLS and CDR2 YYNGEE. The CDR3 consists of 13 residues. The CDR3: CASSSQRTGELFF. CDR3 sequence (DNA): TGTGCCAGCAGCTCCCAGCGTACCGGGGAGCTGTTTTTT. The whole variable domain, remainder taken from reference TRBV9 and TRBJ2-2, is DSGVTQTPKHLITATGQRVTLRCSPRSGDLSVYWYQQSLDQGLQFLIQYYNGEERAKGNILERFSAQQFPDLHSELNLSSLELGDSALYFCASSSQRTGELFFGEGSRLTVL.

The chain links TRBV7-2 to TRBJ2-2, with TRBD2 as a possible D gene (6 bases). Germline CDR1 SGHTA, CDR2 FQGNSA. This CDR3 is built from 13 residues. Trimming stripped 4 bases from V and 6 bases from J, with 9 bases between. CDR3 sequence reads: CASSSWGAGELFF. The CDR3 nucleotides are TGTGCCAGCAGCTCCTGGGGGGCCGGGGAGCTGTTTTTT.

With respect to this clone: At one of its ends the junction is not consistent with the germline gene, which may arise from a read error. This chain connects TRBV7-8 to TRBJ1-1; D call uncertain. Germline V gene sequence: CDR1 SGHVS, CDR2 FQNEAQ. The CDR3 has 12 amino acids. CDR3 bases: TGTGCCACCAGCCCTCCGAACACTGAAGCTTTCTTT. Translating it yields CATSPPNTEAFF.

This chain links TRBV18 with TRBJ1-2; no reliable D call. The CDR3 is 14 amino acids. V was cut by 8 bases and J by 1 base, with 14 bases left in between. Germline V gene lookup returns CDR1 KGHSH and CDR2 LQKENI. CDR3 sequence (DNA): TGTGCCAGCGCGCCAGGAAATTTTAACTATGGCTACACCTTC. This encodes CASAPGNFNYGYTF.

This chain links TRBV4-2 with TRBJ1-1, with a weak D call TRBD1 (5 bases). CDR1 and CDR2 from the germline V gene are LGHNA and YNFKEQ. The CDR3 runs to 18 residues. V was clipped by 4 bases and J by 3 bases, with 24 bases between them. In DNA, the CDR3 is TGTGCCAGCAGCCCGCTGAAGGGCGGGGGGGAGTTCGACACTGAAGCTTTCTTT. Protein: CASSPLKGGGEFDTEAFF.

The count of this clone is one. The gene calls are TRBV5-1 and TRBJ1-2, with 7 positions matching TRBD1. Per germline, CDR1 SGHRS and CDR2 YFSETQ. The CDR3 runs to 15 residues. The V and J ends lost 4 bases and 0 bases, in that order; junction bases with no gene match: 6. The CDR3 region has the DNA TGCGCCAGCAGCGTGGGACAGACGACTAACTATGGCTACACCTTC. The encoded protein is CASSVGQTTNYGYTF.

This clone was counted a few times. The V gene is TRBV7-9, the J gene TRBJ1-2; D gene uncertain. V lost 7 bases to trimming and J lost 4 bases, with 10 bases between them. The length of the CDR3 is 12 residues. Per germline, CDR1 SEHNR and CDR2 FQNEAQ (reference sequence). CDR3 amino acids: CASTLDGYGYTF. CDR3 in DNA: TGTGCCAGCACCCTGGACGGCTATGGCTACACCTTC.

The chain carries TRBV7-9 and TRBJ1-2, with D possibly being TRBD1 (6 bases). The CDR3 is 12 residues long. V was cut by 5 bases and J by 4 bases, with 8 bases left in between. Germline V lookup: CDR1 SEHNR, CDR2 FQNEAQ (reference sequence). CDR3 residues: CASSRTVYGYTF. In nucleotides, the CDR3 is TGTGCCAGCAGCCGGACAGTCTATGGCTACACCTTC.

DNA for the CDR3: TGTGCGGGGCTCGCTGTCTCGGACACTGAAGCTTTCTTT. Its translation: CAGLAVSDTEAFF. The chain uses TRBV15 and TRBJ1-1, with a tentative D call TRBD1 (5 bases). Germline CDR1 and CDR2: LNHNV and YYDKDF (reference sequence). There are 13 residues in the CDR3. Full variable domain (outside the CDR3, taken from reference TRBV15 and TRBJ1-1): DAMVIQNPRYQVTQFGKPVTLSCSQTLNHNVMYWYQQKSSQAPKLLFHYYDKDFNNEADTPDNFQSRRPNTSFCFLDIRSPGLGDTAMYLCAGLAVSDTEAFFGQGTRLTVV.

This sequence joins TRBV18 and TRBJ1-2; 7 bases are a match to TRBD1. The V segment lost 3 bases and the J segment 5 bases; nucleotides outside the gene matches: 12. The V gene's germline CDR1 is KGHSH and CDR2 LQKENI. There are 16 residues in the CDR3. CDR3 amino acids: CASSPAKGTEIYGYTF. In nucleotides, the CDR3 is TGTGCCAGCTCACCTGCCAAAGGGACAGAAATTTATGGCTACACCTTC.

V usage is TRBV7-2 and J usage is TRBJ1-2, with 8 bases that match TRBD1. After removal of 9 bases from V and 7 bases from J, the junction contained 13 bases not matched to a gene. Per the germline V gene, CDR1 is SGHTA and CDR2 is FQGNSA. CDR3 size: 14 residues. The CDR3 loop reads CASTRGQGAFGYTF. The CDR3 DNA follows: TGTGCCAGTACACGGGGCCAGGGGGCTTTTGGCTACACCTTC.

The rearrangement uses TRBV4-3 and TRBJ1-1; D may be TRBD1 (6 bases). V lost 0 bases, J lost 10 bases, and 15 bases lay in between. This CDR3 contains 14 residues. Germline CDR1 is LGHNA and CDR2 is YSLEER. CDR3 amino acids: CASSQDRAGVRAFF. CDR3 bases: TGCGCCAGCAGCCAAGATAGGGCAGGGGTTAGAGCTTTCTTT.

In this sample, this clone is large. The chain combines TRBV3-1 (or the pseudogene TRBV3-2) with TRBJ2-3, with unresolved D. Germline V CDR1 and CDR2: LGHDT, YNNKEL (reference sequence). Trimming cost V 0 bases and J 2 bases, with 12 bases left between them. There are 16 residues in the CDR3. CDR3 in amino acids: CASSQDSSQPTDTQYF. In DNA, the CDR3 is TGTGCCAGCAGCCAAGATTCAAGTCAGCCCACAGATACGCAGTATTTT.

This clone was seen only a few times. J is TRBJ1-2 and V is TRBV3-1 (or the pseudogene TRBV3-2), with TRBD1 identical over 9 bases. This CDR3 contains 16 residues. Germline values: CDR1 LGHDT, CDR2 YNNKEL (reference sequence). V was pared by 1 base and J by 4 bases, with 7 bases of the junction left unmatched. CDR3 nucleotides: TGTGCCAGCAGCCAAGCCCCGACAGGGGGATCCTATGGCTACACCTTC. Amino acids: CASSQAPTGGSYGYTF.

The J gene is TRBJ2-3, the V gene TRBV4-1, with unresolved D. CDR3 length: 13 amino acids. The ends were cut back, 2 bases at V and 1 base at J, with 4 bases in the middle. CDR1 MGHRA and CDR2 YSYEKL come from the germline V gene. The CDR3: CASSQQGTDTQYF. CDR3 DNA sequence: TGCGCCAGCAGCCAACAGGGCACAGATACGCAGTATTTT.

The chain has TRBV4-1 and TRBJ2-4, with D perhaps TRBD1 (7 bases). CDR3 size: 18 residues. Germline CDR1 is MGHRA and CDR2 is YSYEKL. V was shortened by 1 base and J by 0 bases, with 16 bases between the two germline ends. The CDR3 protein is CASSQARPGGLAKNIQYF. In DNA, the CDR3 is TGCGCCAGCAGCCAAGCGCGCCCAGGGGGGTTAGCCAAAAACATTCAGTACTTC.

The chain employs TRBV7-3 and TRBJ2-3; 8 nucleotides match TRBD2. Unmatched junction bases numbered 1, after V lost 2 bases and J lost 3 bases. The CDR3 spans 14 residues. Germline lookup yields CDR1 SGHTA and CDR2 FQGTGA. Here the CDR3 reads CASSLRGGTDTQYF. In nucleotides, the CDR3 is TGTGCCAGCAGCTTACGGGGGGGGACAGATACGCAGTATTTT.

The chain recombines TRBV5-1 with TRBJ1-1; D is possibly TRBD1 (6 bases). This CDR3 has 16 amino acids. Per the germline V gene, CDR1 is SGHRS and CDR2 is YFSETQ. Trimming shortened V by 0 bases and J by 5 bases, and 17 bases separated the two germline ends. The DNA of the CDR3 is TGCGCCAGCAGCTTGGAAGGGGGAGGGGTGTATACTGAAGCTTTCTTT. Amino acids: CASSLEGGGVYTEAFF. Based on the CDR3 plus reference TRBV5-1 and TRBJ1-1, the full variable domain is KAGVTQTPRYLIKTRGQQVTLSCSPISGHRSVSWYQQTPGQGLQFLFEYFSETQRNKGNFPGRFSGRQFSNSRSEMNVSTLELGDSALYLCASSLEGGGVYTEAFFGQGTRLTVV.

J is TRBJ2-5 and V is TRBV6-5; tentative D call: TRBD2 (6 bases). Trimming shortened V by 6 bases and J by 6 bases, and 14 bases separated the two germline ends. CDR1 and CDR2 (germline): MNHEY, SVGAGI. The CDR3 has 13 residues. For the CDR3, the DNA is TGTGCCAGCAGCTCGTCGGAGGGTAAGACCCAGTACTTC. Encoded protein: CASSSSEGKTQYF.